Below, one TCR beta chain is given with its context. Its antigen remains unknown. V was shortened by 7 bases and J by 0 bases, with 10 bases between the two germline ends. Germline CDR1 reads MNHNS; CDR2 reads SASEGT. This CDR3 comprises 14 residues. The repertoire was sequenced with immunoSEQ multiplex PCR; TCRdb's copy has only in-frame clones and lacks some. Of 90,000 or so clones in the sample, 75% to 90% were seen once. The data belong to a study of OX40 agonist ivuxolimab in advanced cancers. General study points: Dose levels from 0.1 to 3.0 mg/kg saw CD4+ and CD8+ blood T cells expand clonally by week 6.

This sample comprised CD4+ or CD8+ T cells sorted from blood, obtained in a trial of the OX40 agonist ivuxolimab. The TCR comes from an adult with an advanced solid tumor such as melanoma, head and neck, liver or kidney cancer. V usage is TRBV6-1 and J usage is TRBJ1-5; the D is unclear. The CDR3 DNA follows: TGTGCCAGCACCCCCGAGGGTAGCAATCAGCCCCAGCATTTT. It codes for CASTPEGSNQPQHF.